The 6 T cell receptor beta chains reported below all come from one sample, sequenced in a study of T cells in localized non-small cell lung cancer. Only in-frame clones appear in the TCRdb table, and some are missing; sequencing was by immunoSEQ multiplex PCR. This table holds 78,000 or so clones, roughly 86% found once. This specimen was peripheral blood, taken before any cancer treatment. Receptors originate from a man between 35 and 75 years old with stage I lung adenocarcinoma.

The chain recombines TRBV9 with TRBJ2-7; 8 nucleotides match TRBD2. Germline loops: CDR1 SGDLS, CDR2 YYNGEE. This CDR3 contains 16 residues. Trimming at V came to 3 bases and at J to 0 bases, leaving 8 bases not matched to a gene. This CDR3 reads CASSASPGGSSYEQYF. The CDR3 DNA sequence: TGTGCCAGCAGCGCCTCCCCGGGGGGGAGCTCCTACGAGCAGTACTTC.

The chain couples TRBV6-6 to TRBJ2-1; TRBD2 matches at 9 bases. CDR1 is MNHNY, CDR2 SVGAGI, per germline (reference sequence). V trimming: 5 bases; J trimming: 1 base; junction bases outside the gene matches: 3. The length of the CDR3 is 15 residues. This CDR3 reads CASSPLAGSYNEQFF. The CDR3, as DNA: TGTGCCAGCAGTCCCCTAGCGGGGTCCTACAATGAGCAGTTCTTC.

This clone was recorded only once. V usage is TRBV2 and J usage is TRBJ2-1; 12 bases agree with TRBD2. Germline V gene lookup returns CDR1 SNHLY and CDR2 FYNNEI. Trimming cost V 5 bases and J 10 bases; bases outside gene matches: 9. The CDR3 consists of 15 residues. Here the CDR3 DNA reads TGTGCCAGCAGTTTTCTAGCGGGAGGGCCTGGAGAGCAGTTCTTC. It is translated as CASSFLAGGPGEQFF.

This clone was seen only once. The V call is TRBV21-1, the J call TRBJ2-6; TRBD1 is taken as the D call from the table, unchecked against the DNA. TRBV21-1 is designated a pseudogene. The CDR3 sequence is 12 residues long. The CDR3 here is CASSKYPVVLTF. The CDR3 DNA sequence: TGTGCCAGCAGCAAATACCCAGTAGTCCTGACTTTC.

This chain joins TRBV4-3 and TRBJ2-7; TRBD1 matches 9 bases. The CDR3 covers 16 residues. The germline V gene has CDR1 LGHNA and CDR2 YSLEER. Trimming cost V 0 bases and J 2 bases; bases outside gene matches: 5. The DNA of the CDR3 is TGCGCCAGCAGCCAAGACCCGGGACAGGGACCCTACGAGCAGTACTTC. The encoded protein is CASSQDPGQGPYEQYF.

The chain recombines TRBV4-1 with TRBJ2-7; 7 bases fit TRBD1. The CDR3 extends over 14 amino acids. The germline V gene encodes CDR1 MGHRA and CDR2 YSYEKL. The V segment lost 1 base and the J segment 6 bases; nucleotides outside the gene matches: 6. The CDR3 loop is CASSQGTRQGEQYF. In DNA, the CDR3 is TGCGCCAGCAGCCAAGGGACAAGACAGGGCGAGCAGTACTTC.